The subject of this entry is one T cell receptor (beta chain). The antigen it recognizes is unknown. The input lacks base qualities; no much larger clone sits a single base away. After more than 9 days of culture, CD4+ T cells were isolated with the EasySep CD4+ T cell isolation kit. Convalescent patients had PCR-confirmed SARS-CoV-2 infection between March and December 2020, before Alpha, Beta and Delta variants emerged in the United States. On days 3 and 7, half of the culture medium was replaced with fresh IL-2-containing medium. Each peptide stimulation condition was cultured in triplicate wells unless otherwise noted. PBMC were separated from whole blood using Ficoll-Paque Plus gradient centrifugation and were then either cryopreserved at -140C or used fresh. The QIAamp micro DNA kit was used to extract genomic DNA from the cultured CD4+ T cells. These data originate in a study of vaccination effects on CD4 cells after COVID-19 (dated by TCRdb to 2021 to 2024). Study-level background: The ViraFEST assay stimulated PBMC with viral peptide pools and then used TCR sequencing to identify antigen-specific CD4+ T cell clonotypes by expansion. Participants received two doses of either the BNT162b2 or the mRNA-1273 mRNA SARS-CoV-2 vaccine. Pre-vaccine samples from a couple of convalescent patients were drawn 16 days and one week before the first dose, 142 and 148 days after COVID-19 diagnosis. Two million PBMC per well were cultured with 9 to 10 ug/ml peptides in IMDM containing roughly 5% human AB serum, about 9.7 IU/ml IL-2 and gentamicin. SARS-CoV-2 spike-specific CD4+ TCR repertoires were compared before and after mRNA vaccination in COVID-19 convalescent patients and in infection-naive vaccine recipients. Altogether, some 10 COVID-19 convalescent patients and a few SARS-CoV-2-naive healthy vaccine recipients made up the full study. The Oncomine TCR Beta short-read assay on an Illumina iSeq 100 was used to sequence cultures from other donors in the study. Broad study findings and their caveats: In convalescent patients, the post-vaccine spike-reactive repertoire consisted mainly of new vaccine-induced clones, largely distinct from infection-induced clones. Marked clonal contraction was observed in both infection-induced and vaccine-induced clones at late post-vaccination timepoints, consistent with waning T cell responses. The study was limited by a small number of convalescent patients, and early post-infection timepoints were lacking.

Library preparation used the immunoSEQ multiplex PCR assay. TCR beta CDR3 sequencing was performed on DNA from the cultured, isolated CD4+ T cells. The authors processed their data as follows. The analysis removed non-productive TCR sequences, trimmed reads to the CDR3 region, and retained only CDR3s that were 7 or more amino acids long. Antigen-specific clonotypes were identified using the MANAFEST web app by comparison of expansion in peptide wells against reference cultures. Positive clones required FDR<0.05 expansion versus reference and all other wells, odds ratio above 5, and frequency above 0.1% in two replicate wells. A clonotype was defined as cross-reactive if the clonotype was significantly expanded both in SARS-CoV-2 spike wells and in at least one common cold coronavirus spike condition. Using the stringdist R package, CDR3 similarity was measured by Levenshtein distance, and unrooted trees were constructed with ape in R 3.6.1. TCRdb holds this immuneACCESS table with in-frame rearrangements only. Some clones are missing; in checked studies, unresolved V genes explain under half, and the rest has no known cause. That table furnishes V, J and clone size, whereas the DNA furnished D and trimming. This sample lists 40,000 to 55,000 clones; roughly 74% were detected once. The biggest ten clones account for roughly 8.7% of the sample.

The CDR3 spans 13 residues, from the cysteine through the phenylalanine. Only the CDR3 part of the read is kept: 39 bases, read in frame from the first base. The junction carries 13 bases between V and J, which are trimmed by 3 bases and 6 bases respectively. CDR1 and CDR2 are read off the germline V gene as SGHRS and YFSETQ. The sequence is built from TRBV5-1 and TRBJ2-7; the D gene cannot be resolved reliably. The source is a human donor who had a prior SARS-CoV-2 infection. Here the sequenced sample was CD4+ T cells from PBMCs cultured without peptide, taken before COVID-19 vaccination. The CDR3 in this case is CASSYNPGGEQYF. The DNA sequence is TGCGCCAGCAGCTACAATCCTGGCGGCGAGCAGTACTTC.